The 21 T cell receptor beta chains below were found in one sample sequenced in a study of Ad26.COV2.S vaccination and SARS-CoV-2 variants. Indicated treatment: 19 received Ad26.COV2.S at low or high dose, single or two shots; roughly five received placebo; per-sample allocation not given. After the first vaccine or placebo injection, samples were drawn on day 63. TCRdb's table, derived via immunoSEQ multiplex PCR, lists solely in-frame clones and lacks some. This table has roughly 700,000 clones, around 89% appearing once. Sequencing used peripheral blood, obtained in a trial of Ad26.COV2.S vaccine versus placebo. The receptor set was obtained from a person between 18 and 65 years old who received the Ad26.COV2.S COVID-19 vaccine or a placebo.

J is TRBJ2-3 and V is TRBV4-3, with 10 positions matching TRBD2. V lost 0 bases to trimming and J lost 3 bases; unmatched junction nucleotides: 6. The CDR3 loop spans 17 amino acids. CDR1 and CDR2 (germline): LGHNA, YSLEER. The chain's CDR3 is CASSQEASGRPTDTQYF. The CDR3 DNA follows: TGCGCCAGCAGCCAAGAGGCTAGCGGGAGACCTACAGATACGCAGTATTTT.

About this clone itself: One junction end disagrees with the germline gene, perhaps due to a read error. The chain links TRBV18 to TRBJ1-3; 9 positions agree with TRBD1. The CDR3 is 17 amino acids. Germline CDR1 KGHSH, CDR2 LQKENI. The CDR3: CASSTPSGTGSGNTIYF. CDR3 DNA: TGTGCCAGCTCAACACCCTCCGGGACAGGGTCTGGAAACACCATATATTTT. Full variable domain (rest looked up from reference TRBV18 and TRBJ1-3): NAGVMQNPRHLVRRRGQEARLRCSPMKGHSHVYWYRQLPEEGLKFMVYLQKENIIDESGMPKERFSAEFPKEGPSILRIQQVVRGDSAAYFCASSTPSGTGSGNTIYFGEGSWLTVV.

The V and J genes are TRBV7-2 and TRBJ2-7, with no clear D. The V end was cut by 5 bases, the J end by 3 bases, with 17 bases between. CDR3 size: 15 residues. Germline values: CDR1 SGHTA, CDR2 FQGNSA. The CDR3 DNA sequence: TGTGCCAGCAGCCCGCCGGGCTCATTCATCTACGAGCAGTACTTC. Translating it yields CASSPPGSFIYEQYF.

The J gene is TRBJ1-2, the V gene TRBV30, with 8 bases lining up with TRBD1. Germline V gene lookup returns CDR1 GTSNPN and CDR2 SVGIG (reference sequence). The CDR3 extends over 16 amino acids. V shed 3 bases and J 5 bases; nucleotides not matched to a gene: 14. In nucleotides, the CDR3 is TGTGCCTGGAGAGATCCCCGACAGGGGTCCTTTTATGGCTACACCTTC. Protein product: CAWRDPRQGSFYGYTF. Using reference TRBV30 and TRBJ1-2 for the parts outside the CDR3, the full variable domain is SQTIHQWPATLVQPVGSPLSLECTVEGTSNPNLYWYRQAAGRGLQLLFYSVGIGQISSEVPQNLSASRPQDRQFILSSKKLLLSDSGFYLCAWRDPRQGSFYGYTFGSGTRLTVV.

DNA for the CDR3: TGCGCCAGCAGTGACGGCGGGATGGCGTACGAGCAGTACTTC. This sequence encodes CASSDGGMAYEQYF. The chain carries TRBV10-2 and TRBJ2-7; maybe TRBD2 (6 bases). Trimming left V 3 bases short and J 4 bases short, with 13 bases between. The CDR3 has 14 residues. The germline V gene encodes CDR1 WSHSY and CDR2 SAAADI.

This sequence joins TRBV7-7 and TRBJ2-7; 7 bases match TRBD1. CDR1 is SSHAT, CDR2 FNYEAQ, per germline (reference sequence). CDR3 length: 14 residues. V dropped 5 bases and J dropped 2; count of bases not matched to a gene: 6. DNA for the CDR3: TGTGCCAGCAGCCCTAGGACAGGTACCTACGAGCAGTACTTC. It encodes CASSPRTGTYEQYF.

The chain couples TRBV25-1 to TRBJ2-1; D possibly corresponds to TRBD1 (6 bases). The CDR3 has 14 residues. V was shortened by 3 bases and J by 3 bases, with 9 bases between the two germline ends. CDR1 and CDR2 from the germline V gene are MGHDK and SYGVNS. This chain's CDR3 is CASSDATGYNEQFF. DNA for the CDR3: TGTGCCAGCAGTGACGCGACAGGCTACAATGAGCAGTTCTTC.

V and J are TRBV30 and TRBJ1-4; TRBD1 might be the D (6 bases). Trimming stripped 2 bases from V and 4 bases from J, with 14 bases between. The CDR3 spans 15 residues. CDR1 GTSNPN and CDR2 SVGIG come from the germline V gene (reference sequence). The CDR3: CAWSNGGPVNEKLFF. CDR3 DNA: TGTGCCTGGAGTAACGGGGGGCCGGTTAATGAAAAACTGTTTTTT.

The V gene is TRBV7-2, the J gene TRBJ2-2; 10 bases line up with TRBD1. The CDR3 runs 17 residues. Losses at the gene ends were 5 bases for V and 3 bases for J; bases not matched to a gene: 9. Germline V lookup: CDR1 SGHTA, CDR2 FQGNSA. For the CDR3, the DNA is TGTGCCAGCAGCATTAAGGGACAGGGGAGTCACACCGGGGAGCTGTTTTTT. Translated: CASSIKGQGSHTGELFF.

The rearrangement joins TRBV6-2 or TRBV6-3 to TRBJ2-2, with D uncertain. There are 11 residues in the CDR3. The germline gives CDR1 MNHEY, CDR2 SVGEGT. The V end lost 6 bases, the J end lost 3 bases, and 2 bases lay between the germline ends. DNA of the CDR3: TGTGCCAGCAGCGACACCGGGGAGCTGTTTTTT. As protein: CASSDTGELFF.

J is TRBJ2-1 and V is TRBV15; 8 bases map to TRBD2. J lost 0 bases, V lost 4 bases, and 14 bases had no gene match. CDR3 length equals 19 residues. Germline V gene lookup returns CDR1 LNHNV and CDR2 YYDKDF (reference sequence). CDR3 DNA sequence: TGTGCCACCAGCACAAAGGCGGGGGGCGGGAGATTCTCCTACAATGAGCAGTTCTTC. Translating it yields CATSTKAGGGRFSYNEQFF.

The V and J genes are TRBV5-1 and TRBJ2-5; 14 positions agree with TRBD2. The CDR3 length is 16 residues. Trimming at V came to 4 bases and at J to 3 bases, leaving 5 bases not matched to a gene. CDR1 is SGHRS, CDR2 YFSETQ, per germline. CDR3 nucleotides: TGCGCCAGCAGCACCCCGGGACTAGCGGGGGAAGAGACCCAGTACTTC. This encodes CASSTPGLAGEETQYF.

The chain carries TRBV6-2 or TRBV6-3 and TRBJ1-2; TRBD1 matches at 7 bases. Germline CDR1 reads MNHEY; CDR2 reads SVGEGT. This CDR3 contains 13 residues. With 2 bases clipped from V and 8 bases from J, the junction kept 5 bases outside the gene matches. The DNA of the CDR3 is TGTGCCAGCAGTTACGACAGGGACGTCGGCTACACCTTC. As protein: CASSYDRDVGYTF.

The chain combines TRBV2 with TRBJ2-7; 11 bases are shared with TRBD1. Germline CDR1 SNHLY, CDR2 FYNNEI. Trimming removed 10 bases from V and 2 bases from J; junction bases left unmatched: 10. CDR3 length equals 15 residues. CDR3 bases: TGTGCCACCGCGCAGTCGGGACAGGGGGCCTACGAGCAGTACTTC. It yields the protein CATAQSGQGAYEQYF. Full variable domain (outside the CDR3, taken from reference TRBV2 and TRBJ2-7): EPEVTQTPSHQVTQMGQEVILRCVPISNHLYFYWYRQILGQKVEFLVSFYNNEISEKSEIFDDQFSVERPDGSNFTLKIRSTKLEDSAMYFCATAQSGQGAYEQYFGPGTRLTVT.

The chain links TRBV5-1 to TRBJ2-1; 9 positions agree with TRBD1. The V and J ends lost 5 bases and 6 bases, in that order; junction bases with no gene match: 3. Germline V CDR1 and CDR2: SGHRS, YFSETQ. The CDR3 loop spans 13 amino acids. The CDR3 region has the DNA TGCGCCAGCAGGTTGACAGGGGGCAATGAGCAGTTCTTC. Translated: CASRLTGGNEQFF.

The chain employs TRBV24-1 and TRBJ2-1, with 11 bases lining up with TRBD1. This CDR3 contains 16 residues. Trimming at V came to 7 bases and at J to 7 bases, leaving 11 bases not matched to a gene. Per the germline V gene, CDR1 is KGHDR and CDR2 is SFDVKD. The CDR3 region is CATSSYWGQGGNEQFF. The CDR3 DNA reads TGTGCCACCAGCTCCTACTGGGGACAGGGGGGGAATGAGCAGTTCTTC.

This chain joins TRBV12-3 or TRBV12-4 and TRBJ1-5; D gene unclear. The CDR3 is made up of 11 amino acids. Between the trimmed V and J ends, which lost 6 bases and 11 bases, there was a span of 11 bases. This CDR3 reads CASSRGIAQHF. The CDR3 bases are TGTGCCAGCAGCCGTGGAATAGCCCAGCATTTT.

The V and J genes are TRBV27 and TRBJ2-1; the match to TRBD1 covers 7 bases. Germline values: CDR1 MNHEY, CDR2 SMNVEV (reference sequence). This CDR3 is built from 17 residues. The ends lost 4 bases at V and 2 bases at J; junction bases unmatched: 11. The CDR3 spells CASSYQGGRIAYNEQFF. CDR3 nucleotides: TGTGCCAGCAGTTACCAAGGGGGCAGGATCGCCTACAATGAGCAGTTCTTC.

This clone occurred a few times. V is TRBV6-2 or TRBV6-3 and J is TRBJ1-5, with a possible D match to TRBD1 (6 bases). The V gene lost 5 bases and the J gene lost 2 bases, with 16 bases spanning the gap. CDR3 length: 16 residues. CDR1 is MNHEY, CDR2 SVGEGT, per germline. CDR3 sequence reads: CASSPPGQAGNQPQHF. Written as DNA, the CDR3 is TGTGCCAGCAGTCCACCGGGACAAGCGGGCAATCAGCCCCAGCATTTT.

The V call is TRBV11-2, the J call TRBJ1-6; 8 positions agree with TRBD1. There are 17 residues in the CDR3. V lost 0 bases, J lost 13 bases, and 14 bases stayed unmatched. Germline CDR1 reads SGHAT; CDR2 reads FQNNGV. This CDR3 reads CASSLDSGQAGTSPLHF. The CDR3 nucleotides read TGTGCCAGCAGCTTAGATTCGGGACAGGCGGGGACTTCGCCCCTCCACTTT.

This rearrangement joins TRBV10-2 to TRBJ2-7; no definite D call. V was cut by 2 bases and J by 2 bases, with 13 bases left in between. The CDR3 extends over 15 amino acids. Germline V gene sequence: CDR1 WSHSY, CDR2 SAAADI. The CDR3 region is CASSEDGLGPYEQYF. The CDR3 DNA sequence: TGCGCCAGCAGTGAGGACGGGCTAGGCCCCTACGAGCAGTACTTC.